This T cell receptor (beta chain) emerged from a study of blood T cell repertoires in COVID-19. At the level of the study: Donors in the United States, Italy and Spain gave samples during acute or convalescent COVID-19. In each case, the material was cDNA or gDNA derived from T cells, B-cell-depleted T cells, or PBMCs.

The CDR3 loop spans 15 amino acids. Germline values: CDR1 SGHNT, CDR2 YYREEE (reference sequence). V gave up 2 bases and J gave up 2 bases, with 13 bases separating them. Per the study methods: Reference gene primer amplification in the assay estimated nucleated cell counts. Sequencing used immunoSEQ multiplex PCR; TCRdb keeps in-frame clones, though not all of them. That table gives V, J and clone size, and the DNA gave D and trimming. The sample lists approximately 110,000 clones; over 80% were seen once. Material: peripheral blood. This chain uses TRBV5-4 with TRBJ1-1; D is ambiguous. This clonotype was sampled from a woman between 50 and 59 years old with acute or convalescent COVID-19. In DNA, the CDR3 is TGTGCCAGCAGCTTTGGAGGGCGCGGAAACACTGAAGCTTTCTTT. It yields the protein CASSFGGRGNTEAFF. Looking up the rest from reference TRBV5-4 and TRBJ1-1 gives the full variable domain: ETGVTQSPTHLIKTRGQQVTLRCSSQSGHNTVSWYQQALGQGPQFIFQYYREEENGRGNFPPRFSGLQFPNYSSELNVNALELDDSALYLCASSFGGRGNTEAFFGQGTRLTVV.